This T cell receptor beta chain was sequenced during a study of cytomegalovirus exposure and HLA in healthy donors. Findings and limits, study-wide: In a later analysis, a missense DCLRE1C variant was linked to TCR beta V- and J-gene trimming.

The V and J ends lost 7 bases and 0 bases, in that order; junction bases with no gene match: 9. Germline CDR1 LNHDA, CDR2 SQIVND (reference sequence). This CDR3 comprises 15 residues. This clone was seen a handful of times. Its matching antigen is unknown. The primer mix had 60 Vbeta and 13 Jbeta primers. Assay: immunoSEQ multiplex PCR; the TCRdb copy retains only in-frame clones and omits some. The data hold 65,000 to 100,000 clones, with about 75% observed a single time. The clonotype comes from a man in his forties or fifties in good health and CMV-seronegative. The chain combines TRBV19 with TRBJ2-7; 7 bases agree with TRBD1. The specimen was PBMCs. This CDR3 is CASTHSGGSSYEQYF. The DNA for the CDR3 is TGTGCCAGTACCCACTCAGGGGGAAGCTCCTACGAGCAGTACTTC.